This T cell receptor (beta chain) originates from a study of blood T cell repertoires in COVID-19. The wider study: Sources were T cells, B-cell-depleted T cells, or PBMCs; the material itself was cDNA or gDNA.

Trimming shortened V by 0 bases and J by 5 bases, and 22 bases separated the two germline ends. This CDR3 spans 18 amino acids. Germline CDR1 is LGHDT and CDR2 is YNNKEL (reference sequence). Clones were sequenced by immunoSEQ multiplex PCR, and TCRdb holds only the in-frame ones, with some missing. The table has about 170,000 clones, 70% to 90% seen once; the top ten hold 2% to 2.5%. The chain couples TRBV3-1 (or the pseudogene TRBV3-2) to TRBJ2-5, with D perhaps TRBD1 (7 bases). This TCR was sampled from a man between 50 and 59 years old who had recovered from COVID-19. Sample: peripheral blood. The CDR3 loop is CASSQDHVAGGSGETQYF. The CDR3 nucleotides are TGTGCCAGCAGCCAAGATCATGTAGCAGGGGGGTCGGGGGAGACCCAGTACTTC.